This T cell receptor beta chain is from a study of PD-1 blockade in mismatch repair-deficient tumors. Study information: Patients had about a dozen mismatch repair-deficient cancer types and were previously treated and progressing.

The CDR3 is made up of 15 amino acids. Germline assignment: CDR1 SGDLS and CDR2 YYNGEE. V gave up 3 bases and J gave up 0 bases; unmatched junction bases: 4. Produced via immunoSEQ multiplex PCR; TCRdb's table is partial and in-frame only. This table holds 30,000 to 45,000 clones, approximately 88% found once. Mismatch repair deficiency was confirmed in all patients, by PCR or immunohistochemistry. TCRs were sequenced from a few patients responding to pembrolizumab. The chain joins TRBV9 to TRBJ1-2; 8 bases align to TRBD1. This specimen consisted of PBMCs, obtained about 40 weeks after starting pembrolizumab. The sequence was obtained from an adult with mismatch repair-deficient cancer. CDR3: CASSGQGFTNYGYTF. CDR3 sequence (DNA): TGTGCCAGCAGCGGACAGGGGTTTACTAACTATGGCTACACCTTC.